This is a list of T cell receptor beta chains from one sample in a study of identical twins. MiXCR was run by TCRdb on the 5' RACE reads, yielding one entry per CDR3 protein. The data hold around 670,000 distinct CDR3 sequences, with roughly 6% observed a single time. The sequenced sample consisted of naive T cells sorted from blood. The receptors come from a young man in good health. Each CDR3 is given with its conserved first and last residue. D genes are given only for firm matches. Only some rows state a clone size, as once, few, many or a class for expanded clones.

abundance,v_gene,d_gene,j_gene,CDR3nt,CDR3aa
.,TRBV5-1,.,TRBJ1-3,TGCGCCAGCAGCTCGGACAGACGAAACACCATATATTTT,CASSSDRRNTIYF
few,TRBV4-1,.,TRBJ2-2,TGCGCCAGCAGCCAAGTTGGATGGGGGGCCTATACCGGGGAGCTGTTTTTT,CASSQVGWGAYTGELFF
.,TRBV7-2,.,TRBJ1-1,TGTGCCAGCAGCACGGGACCGGCGAACACTGAAGCTTTCTTT,CASSTGPANTEAFF
few,TRBV30,.,TRBJ2-1,TGTGCCTGGAACCCGGACAGAGGGTCCGATGAGCAGTTCTTC,CAWNPDRGSDEQFF
once,TRBV2,.,TRBJ1-2,TGTGCCAGCAGTGAGATAGGAGGCGGGGAGGTTGGCTACACCTTC,CASSEIGGGEVGYTF
many,TRBV25-1,.,TRBJ1-1,TGTGCCAGCAGCGGAATGGGGGGCACTGAAGCTTTCTTT,CASSGMGGTEAFF
many,TRBV11-2,TRBD2,TRBJ2-7,TGTGCCAGCAGCTCCCACCCTTTAGGACTAGCGGGAGTAGGTTCTTGGGAGCAGTACTTC,CASSSHPLGLAGVGSWEQYF
.,TRBV11-2,.,TRBJ2-5,TGTGCCAGCAGCTCCCAACTGGGGACCCAGTACTTC,CASSSQLGTQYF
many,TRBV5-1,TRBD2,TRBJ2-1,TGCGCCAGCAGCTTGGGGGTCGCGGGACTAGCCCTCCAGGGCGAGCAGTTCTTC,CASSLGVAGLALQGEQFF
few,TRBV29-1,.,TRBJ2-1,TGCAGCGAAGAAGGCACTTACAATGAGCAGTTCTTC,CSEEGTYNEQFF
few,TRBV28,TRBD2,TRBJ2-2,TGTGCCAGCAGTTTGGAGAGCGGGAGGGGGAACACCGGGGAGCTGTTTTTT,CASSLESGRGNTGELFF
few,TRBV29-1,.,TRBJ2-5,TGCAGCGTTGAAGATCGAGGGATGGAAGAGACCCAGTACTTC,CSVEDRGMEETQYF
few,TRBV20-1,TRBD2,TRBJ2-2,TGCAGTGCTAGCACACTAGCGGGAGGGCCGGGCGGGGAGCTGTTTTTT,CSASTLAGGPGGELFF
few,TRBV11-2,.,TRBJ2-2,TGTGCCAGCAGAGGATTTTCGGTTTTGACCGGGGAGCTGTTTTTT,CASRGFSVLTGELFF
many,TRBV28,.,TRBJ1-2,TGTGCCAGCAGTTCCCTAGGGGCCTGGGATGGCTACACCTTC,CASSSLGAWDGYTF
.,TRBV30,.,TRBJ1-1,TGTGCCTGGAGTAGATCGAACACTGAAGCTTTCTTT,CAWSRSNTEAFF
many,TRBV12-3/TRBV12-4,TRBD1,TRBJ2-5,TGTGCCAGCAGTTGGACAGGGGGCGAGACCCAGTACTTC,CASSWTGGETQYF
many,TRBV12-3/TRBV12-4,TRBD2,TRBJ2-5,TGTGCCAGCAGTTTAGGTCCAGCGGGAGGGCGAGAGACCCAGTACTTC,CASSLGPAGGRETQYF
many,TRBV20-1,TRBD2,TRBJ2-7,TGCAGTGCCCGCGAACCTCGGGGGACTACCATCTACGAGCAGTACTTC,CSAREPRGTTIYEQYF
many,TRBV6-1,.,TRBJ2-5,TGTGCCAGCAGTGAACTTTACCAAGAGACCCAGTACTTC,CASSELYQETQYF
many,TRBV10-3,.,TRBJ2-2,TGTGCCATCAGTGAGTCTAAATCCCGTGGCTCGACCGGGACCGGGGAGCTGTTTTTT,CAISESKSRGSTGTGELFF
.,TRBV20-1,.,TRBJ2-7,TGCAGTGCTAGTGGTCAGGGATATGGTAACGAGCAGTACTTC,CSASGQGYGNEQYF
.,TRBV20-1,TRBD1,TRBJ2-3,TGCAGTGCAAAGACAGGGGGACCAACTAAGGGTACGCAGTATTTT,CSAKTGGPTKGTQYF
few,TRBV5-1,.,TRBJ1-6,TGCGCCAGCAGAAAGGAAACCTCTAATTCACCCCTCCACTTT,CASRKETSNSPLHF
.,TRBV5-1,.,TRBJ1-3,TGCGCCAGCAGCTTGACAGGCCCCAGCTCTGGAAACACCATATATTTT,CASSLTGPSSGNTIYF
many,TRBV24-1,TRBD2,TRBJ2-1,TGTGCCACCAGTGAGCCTAGCGGGAGGAGTAATGAGCAGTTCTTC,CATSEPSGRSNEQFF
many,TRBV12-3/TRBV12-4,TRBD1,TRBJ2-1,TGTGCCAGCAGCCGGGGACAGGTCAATGAGCAGTTCTTC,CASSRGQVNEQFF
.,TRBV6-1,.,TRBJ2-7,TGTGCCAGCAGTGAAATTAGGAGGGGCCGGACCTACGAGCAGTACTTC,CASSEIRRGRTYEQYF
many,TRBV20-1,TRBD1,TRBJ2-5,TGCAGTGCTCAGACAGGGAGAGAGACCCAGTACTTC,CSAQTGRETQYF
.,TRBV28,TRBD2,TRBJ2-1,TGTGCCAGCAGTTCACTAGCGGAGCAGTTCTTC,CASSSLAEQFF
many,TRBV6-5,.,TRBJ2-1,TGTGCCAGCATTTTACCGCCCAATGAGCAGTTCTTC,CASILPPNEQFF
.,TRBV5-1,TRBD1,TRBJ1-2,TGCGCCAGCAGCGTCCGCCCGACAGGGAACTATGGCTACACCTTC,CASSVRPTGNYGYTF
few,TRBV5-1,TRBD2,TRBJ2-1,TGCGCCAGCAGCTTGGCACTGGGACTAGCGGGAGGCGATGAGCAGTTCTTC,CASSLALGLAGGDEQFF
.,TRBV18,.,TRBJ2-7,TGTGCCAGCTCACCACTGGAGACCTACGAGCAGTACTTC,CASSPLETYEQYF
many,TRBV5-1,.,TRBJ1-2,TGCGCCAGCAGCTTGAGTCAGGGAGAGGGCTACACCTTC,CASSLSQGEGYTF
many,TRBV5-1,.,TRBJ1-1,TGCGCCAGCAGCTTTGGGACAAACACTGAAGCTTTCTTT,CASSFGTNTEAFF
.,TRBV7-2,TRBD2,TRBJ2-3,TGTGCCAGCAGCTTGAGTTCTGGGACTAGCGGGAGCTACTTT,CASSLSSGTSGSYF
many,TRBV20-1,.,TRBJ1-5,TGCAGTGCCTTACCGGCGGGAGCGAGGAATCAGCCCCAGCATTTT,CSALPAGARNQPQHF
.,TRBV28,TRBD1,TRBJ2-5,TGTGCCAGCAGTTTAAGGAAAGGACAGGGGGACGAGACCCAGTACTTC,CASSLRKGQGDETQYF
many,TRBV3-1,.,TRBJ1-4,TGTGCCAGCAGCCATGGAAACGAAAAACTGTTTTTT,CASSHGNEKLFF
few,TRBV5-4,TRBD2,TRBJ2-1,TGTGCCAGCAGCTTATCCGGGACTAGCGGGAGGGACGGCTCCTACAATGAGCAGTTCTTC,CASSLSGTSGRDGSYNEQFF
few,TRBV12-3/TRBV12-4,TRBD1,TRBJ1-2,TGTGCCAGCAGTTTAAGCGTCAGGGGGCGCGATGGCTACACCTTC,CASSLSVRGRDGYTF
many,TRBV5-1,TRBD2,TRBJ2-3,TGCGCCAGCAGCTTGGGAGTAGCGGGAGACACAGATACGCAGTATTTT,CASSLGVAGDTDTQYF
many,TRBV20-1,TRBD2,TRBJ2-7,TGCAGTGCTAGAGCCCTACTAGCGGGAAACGGGTTTCCCTACGAGCAGTACTTC,CSARALLAGNGFPYEQYF
many,TRBV5-1,TRBD2,TRBJ2-2,TGCGCCAGCAGCTTGTCTACTAGCGGGGTCGGGAACACCGGGGAGCTGTTTTTT,CASSLSTSGVGNTGELFF
few,TRBV10-3,.,TRBJ1-5,TGTGCCATCAGTCCGGACACCGATCAGCCCCAGCATTTT,CAISPDTDQPQHF
.,TRBV6-5,.,TRBJ2-7,TGTGCCAGCAGTTACGGGGGGACCCACTCCTACGAGCAGTACTTC,CASSYGGTHSYEQYF
many,TRBV6-5,.,TRBJ2-1,TGTGCCAGCAGTTACTCGATAGTCTCAACCAATGAGCAGTTCTTC,CASSYSIVSTNEQFF
.,TRBV5-1,TRBD2,TRBJ2-2,TGCGCCAGCAGCCACCTAGCGGAGATGAACACCGGGGAGCTGTTTTTT,CASSHLAEMNTGELFF
few,TRBV28,TRBD1,TRBJ1-1,TGTGCCAGCAGTTTCAGGGGGCTAGTCACTGAAGCTTTCTTT,CASSFRGLVTEAFF